This T cell receptor (beta chain) was found in a study of cytomegalovirus exposure and HLA in healthy donors. Study context: The same platform used for the 666 first-cohort repertoires was also used for the 120 validation repertoires, as a later analysis reported. Regarding the study as a whole: It was about 150 TCR beta chains that were listed as cytomegalovirus-associated. With high specificity and sensitivity, the classifier reportedly diagnosed cytomegalovirus status.

Between the trimmed V and J ends, which lost 5 bases and 0 bases, there was a span of 8 bases. Germline V gene lookup returns CDR1 MNHEY and CDR2 SMNVEV (reference sequence). The CDR3 runs 14 residues. The donors were part of the validation cohort of 120 subjects. That cohort was separate from the first cohort, which comprised 550 to 750 subjects. The table came from immunoSEQ multiplex PCR; TCRdb's copy has only in-frame clones and leaves some out. The table includes a few hundred thousand clones, roughly 88% detected once. Comments on this clone: Antigen: not known.

The TCR comes from a woman under 40 in good health and CMV-seropositive. The sample consisted of PBMCs. The V gene is TRBV27, the J gene TRBJ2-1, with a weak D call TRBD2 (6 bases). CDR3 nucleotides: TGTGCCAGCAGTGCGACTAGCTCCTACAATGAGCAGTTCTTC. Encoded protein: CASSATSSYNEQFF.